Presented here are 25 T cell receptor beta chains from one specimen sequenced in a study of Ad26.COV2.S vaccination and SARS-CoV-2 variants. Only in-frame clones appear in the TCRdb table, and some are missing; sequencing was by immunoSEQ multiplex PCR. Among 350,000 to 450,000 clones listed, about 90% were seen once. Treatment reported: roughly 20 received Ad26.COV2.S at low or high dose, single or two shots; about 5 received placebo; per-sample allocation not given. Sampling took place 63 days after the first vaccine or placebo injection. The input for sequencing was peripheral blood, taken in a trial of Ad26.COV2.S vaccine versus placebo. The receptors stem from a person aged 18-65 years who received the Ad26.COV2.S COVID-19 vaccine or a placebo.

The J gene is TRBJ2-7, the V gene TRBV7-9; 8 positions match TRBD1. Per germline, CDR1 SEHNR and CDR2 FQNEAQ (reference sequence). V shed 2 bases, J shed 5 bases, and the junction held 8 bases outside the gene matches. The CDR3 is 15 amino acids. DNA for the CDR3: TGTGCCAGCAGCTTACCCAGGGGGCGTGGGGACGAGCAGTACTTC. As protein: CASSLPRGRGDEQYF.

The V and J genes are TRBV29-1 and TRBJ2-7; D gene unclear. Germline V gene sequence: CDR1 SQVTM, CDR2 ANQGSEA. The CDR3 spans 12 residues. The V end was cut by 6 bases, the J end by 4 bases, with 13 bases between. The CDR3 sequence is CSVSAGLYEQYF. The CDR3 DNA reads TGCAGCGTCTCCGCTGGTCTTTACGAGCAGTACTTC.

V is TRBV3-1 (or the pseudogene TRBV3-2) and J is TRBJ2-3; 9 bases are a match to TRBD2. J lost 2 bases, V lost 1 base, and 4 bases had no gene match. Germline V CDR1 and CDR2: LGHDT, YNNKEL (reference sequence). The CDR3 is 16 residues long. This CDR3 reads CASSQGLAGLTDTQYF. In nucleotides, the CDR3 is TGTGCCAGCAGCCAAGGGCTAGCGGGGCTCACAGATACGCAGTATTTT.

CDR3 residues: CASSNPDRGPSYGYTF. CDR3 DNA: TGTGCCAGTAGTAATCCTGACAGGGGGCCCTCCTATGGCTACACCTTC. V is TRBV19 and J is TRBJ1-2, with 10 positions matching TRBD1. The V gene's germline CDR1 is LNHDA and CDR2 SQIVND (reference sequence). V gave up 4 bases and J gave up 4 bases; unmatched junction bases: 9. The CDR3 runs 16 residues.

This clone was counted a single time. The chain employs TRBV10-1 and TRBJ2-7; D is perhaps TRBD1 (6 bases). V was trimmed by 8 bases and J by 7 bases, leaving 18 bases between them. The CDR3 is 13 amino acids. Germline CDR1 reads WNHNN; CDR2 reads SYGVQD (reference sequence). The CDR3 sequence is CASARQALGEQYF. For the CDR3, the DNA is TGCGCCAGCGCAAGACAGGCACTTGGGGAGCAGTACTTC.

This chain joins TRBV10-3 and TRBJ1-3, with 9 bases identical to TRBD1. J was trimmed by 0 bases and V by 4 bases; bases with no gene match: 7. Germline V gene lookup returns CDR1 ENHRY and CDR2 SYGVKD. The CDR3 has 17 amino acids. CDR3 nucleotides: TGTGCCATCAGTGGAAATACAGGGGGCGCCTCTGGAAACACCATATATTTT. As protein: CAISGNTGGASGNTIYF.

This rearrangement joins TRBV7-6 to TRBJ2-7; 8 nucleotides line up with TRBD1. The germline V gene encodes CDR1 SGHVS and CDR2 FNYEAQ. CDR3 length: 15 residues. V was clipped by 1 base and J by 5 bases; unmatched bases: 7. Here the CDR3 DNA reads TGTGCCAGCAGCTTAGATTGGCAGGGGGCCCACGAGCAGTACTTC. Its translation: CASSLDWQGAHEQYF.

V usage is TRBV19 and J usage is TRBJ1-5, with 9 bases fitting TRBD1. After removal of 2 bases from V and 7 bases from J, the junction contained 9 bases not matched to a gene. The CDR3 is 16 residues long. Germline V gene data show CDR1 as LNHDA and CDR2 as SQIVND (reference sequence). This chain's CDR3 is CASSILGTGRWQPQHF. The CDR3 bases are TGTGCCAGTAGTATATTGGGGACAGGGAGGTGGCAGCCCCAGCATTTT.

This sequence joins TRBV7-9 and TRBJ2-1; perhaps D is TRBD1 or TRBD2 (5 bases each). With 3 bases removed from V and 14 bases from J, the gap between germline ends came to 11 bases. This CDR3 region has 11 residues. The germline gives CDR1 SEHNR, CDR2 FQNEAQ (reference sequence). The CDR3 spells CASSFRGVEFF. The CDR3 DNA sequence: TGTGCCAGCAGCTTTAGGGGAGTGGAGTTCTTC.

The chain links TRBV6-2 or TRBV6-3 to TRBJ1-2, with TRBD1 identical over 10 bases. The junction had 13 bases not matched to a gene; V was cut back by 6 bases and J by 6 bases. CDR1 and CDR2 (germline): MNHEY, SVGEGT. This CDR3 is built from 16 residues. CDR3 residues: CASSGRDRGRLDGYTF. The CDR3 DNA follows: TGTGCCAGCAGCGGCCGGGACAGGGGCCGGCTTGATGGCTACACCTTC.

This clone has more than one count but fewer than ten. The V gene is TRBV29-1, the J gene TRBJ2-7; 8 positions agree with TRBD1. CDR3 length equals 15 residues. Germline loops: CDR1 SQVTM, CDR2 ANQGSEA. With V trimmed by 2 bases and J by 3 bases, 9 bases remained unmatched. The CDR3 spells CSVEIFGQGRYEQYF. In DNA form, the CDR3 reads TGCAGCGTTGAAATCTTCGGACAGGGACGCTACGAGCAGTACTTC.

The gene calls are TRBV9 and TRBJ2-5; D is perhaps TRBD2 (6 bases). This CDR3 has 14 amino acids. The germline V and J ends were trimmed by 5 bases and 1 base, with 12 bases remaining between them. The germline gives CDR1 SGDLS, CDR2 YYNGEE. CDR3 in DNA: TGTGCCAGCAGAACGGTGACTAGCCAAGAGACCCAGTACTTC. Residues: CASRTVTSQETQYF.

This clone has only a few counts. The CDR3 DNA reads as TGTGCCAGCAGTTTATCGGGGGGGAACACCGGGGAGCTGTTTTTT. This sequence encodes CASSLSGGNTGELFF. The J gene is TRBJ2-2, the V gene TRBV6-2 or TRBV6-3, with 7 bases that match TRBD2. Germline V lookup: CDR1 MNHEY, CDR2 SVGEGT. There are 15 residues in the CDR3. J lost 1 base, V lost 4 bases, and 3 bases had no gene match.

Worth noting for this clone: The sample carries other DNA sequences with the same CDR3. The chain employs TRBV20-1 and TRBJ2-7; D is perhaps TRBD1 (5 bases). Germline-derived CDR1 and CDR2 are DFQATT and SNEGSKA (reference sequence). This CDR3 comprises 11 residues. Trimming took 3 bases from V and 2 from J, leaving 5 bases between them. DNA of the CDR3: TGCAGTGCTAGGGGGCCCTACGAGCAGTACTTC. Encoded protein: CSARGPYEQYF.

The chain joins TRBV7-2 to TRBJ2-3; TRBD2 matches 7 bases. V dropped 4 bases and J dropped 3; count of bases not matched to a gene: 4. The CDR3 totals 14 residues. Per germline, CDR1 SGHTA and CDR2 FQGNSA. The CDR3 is CASSSAGKTDTQYF. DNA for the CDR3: TGTGCCAGCAGCTCAGCGGGGAAGACAGATACGCAGTATTTT.

CDR3 in amino acids: CASSSLQGANSPLHF. DNA for the CDR3: TGCGCCAGCAGCAGCTTACAGGGGGCTAATTCACCCCTCCACTTT. J is TRBJ1-6 and V is TRBV4-1; 9 bases are a match to TRBD1. This CDR3 spans 15 amino acids. V shed 5 bases, J shed 6 bases, and the junction held 5 bases outside the gene matches. Germline V lookup: CDR1 MGHRA, CDR2 YSYEKL.

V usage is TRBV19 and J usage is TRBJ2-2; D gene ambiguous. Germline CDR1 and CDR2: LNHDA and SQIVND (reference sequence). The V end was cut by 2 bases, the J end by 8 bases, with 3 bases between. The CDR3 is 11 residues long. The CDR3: CASSITGELFF. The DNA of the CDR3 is TGTGCCAGTAGTATAACGGGGGAGCTGTTTTTT.

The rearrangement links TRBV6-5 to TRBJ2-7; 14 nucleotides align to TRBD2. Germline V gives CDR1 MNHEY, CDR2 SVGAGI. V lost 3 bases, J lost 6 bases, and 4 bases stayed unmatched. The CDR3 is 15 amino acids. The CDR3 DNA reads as TGTGCCAGCAGTTATTTTGGACTAGCGGGGGGCGAGCAGTACTTC. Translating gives CASSYFGLAGGEQYF.

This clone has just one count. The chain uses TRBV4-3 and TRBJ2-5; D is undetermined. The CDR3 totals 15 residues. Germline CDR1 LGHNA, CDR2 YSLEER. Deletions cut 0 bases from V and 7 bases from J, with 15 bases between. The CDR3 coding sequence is TGCGCCAGCAGCCAAGAGAGAGTGCCGGCGGCGACCCAGTACTTC. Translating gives CASSQERVPAATQYF.

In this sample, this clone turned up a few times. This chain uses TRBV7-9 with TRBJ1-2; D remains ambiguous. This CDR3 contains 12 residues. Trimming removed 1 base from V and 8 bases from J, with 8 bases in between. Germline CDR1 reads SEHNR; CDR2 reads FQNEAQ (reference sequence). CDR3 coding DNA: TGTGCCAGCAGCTTAGGTAGGGAGGGCTACACCTTC. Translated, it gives CASSLGREGYTF.

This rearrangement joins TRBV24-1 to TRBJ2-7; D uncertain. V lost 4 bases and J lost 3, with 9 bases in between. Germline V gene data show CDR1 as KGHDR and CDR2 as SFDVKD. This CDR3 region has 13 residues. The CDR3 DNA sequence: TGTGCCACCAGTGACCCCCACAGCTACGAGCAGTACTTC. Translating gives CATSDPHSYEQYF.

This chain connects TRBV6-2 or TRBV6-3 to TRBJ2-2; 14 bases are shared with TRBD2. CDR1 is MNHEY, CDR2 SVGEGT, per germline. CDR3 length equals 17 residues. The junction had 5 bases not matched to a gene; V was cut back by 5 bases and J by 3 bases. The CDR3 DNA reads TGTGCCAGCAGTAGACTAGCGGGGGGGCCGTACACCGGGGAGCTGTTTTTT. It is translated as CASSRLAGGPYTGELFF.

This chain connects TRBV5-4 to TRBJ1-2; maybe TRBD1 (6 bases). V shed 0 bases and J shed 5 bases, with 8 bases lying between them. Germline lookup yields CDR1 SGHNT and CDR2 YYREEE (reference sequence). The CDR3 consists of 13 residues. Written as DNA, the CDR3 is TGTGCCAGCAGCTTGGACAGGGTATATGGCTACACCTTC. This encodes CASSLDRVYGYTF.

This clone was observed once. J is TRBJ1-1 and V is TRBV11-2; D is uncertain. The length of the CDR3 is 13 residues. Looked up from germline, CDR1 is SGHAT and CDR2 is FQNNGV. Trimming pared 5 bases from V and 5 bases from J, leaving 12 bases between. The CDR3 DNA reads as TGTGCCAGCAGCCCGCCTCTGGAAACTGAAGCTTTCTTT. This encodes CASSPPLETEAFF.

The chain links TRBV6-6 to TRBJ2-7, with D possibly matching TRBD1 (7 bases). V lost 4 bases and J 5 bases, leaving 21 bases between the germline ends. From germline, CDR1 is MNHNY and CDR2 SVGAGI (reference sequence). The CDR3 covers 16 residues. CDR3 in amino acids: CASSLRGVTGSNEQYF. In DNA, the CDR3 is TGTGCCAGCAGTTTAAGGGGGGTGACAGGGAGCAACGAGCAGTACTTC.